One and the same sample provided the 24 T cell receptor beta chains below, sequenced in a study of blood T cell repertoires in COVID-19. Assay: immunoSEQ multiplex PCR; the TCRdb copy retains only in-frame clones and omits some. The sample records 210,000 or so clones, around 90% being singletons. The sample was peripheral blood. The receptors were sampled from a man in his late teens or twenties with active or convalescent COVID-19.

The chain links TRBV29-1 to TRBJ2-7, with D possibly matching TRBD1 (6 bases). The CDR3 runs to 13 residues. Germline lookup yields CDR1 SQVTM and CDR2 ANQGSEA. Trimming stripped 5 bases from V and 4 bases from J, with 15 bases between. CDR3 residues: CSVSTGLGYEQYF. DNA of the CDR3: TGCAGCGTTTCGACAGGTCTGGGGTACGAGCAGTACTTC.

V is TRBV11-3 and J is TRBJ1-1; D might be TRBD1 (6 bases). This CDR3 spans 15 amino acids. Germline loops: CDR1 SGHNT, CDR2 YENEEA. Trimming pared 5 bases from V and 1 base from J, leaving 14 bases between. DNA for the CDR3: TGTGCCAGCAGCCAGAAGGGACACGAGAACACTGAAGCTTTCTTT. As protein: CASSQKGHENTEAFF.

This CDR3 reads CSVERAFF. CDR3 sequence (DNA): TGCAGCGTTGAGAGGGCTTTCTTT. The rearrangement joins TRBV29-1 to TRBJ1-1; D is unclear. The CDR3 spans 8 residues. The V end was cut by 3 bases, the J end by 11 bases, with 4 bases between. Germline CDR1 and CDR2: SQVTM and ANQGSEA.

This sequence joins TRBV5-1 and TRBJ2-5; D is possibly TRBD2 (6 bases). From germline, CDR1 is SGHRS and CDR2 YFSETQ. With 4 bases removed from V and 5 bases from J, the gap between germline ends came to 9 bases. This CDR3 has 12 residues. CDR3 in amino acids: CASSPGVETQYF. CDR3 sequence (DNA): TGCGCCAGCAGCCCGGGAGTTGAGACCCAGTACTTC.

The chain combines TRBV27 with TRBJ1-2, with a tentative D call TRBD1 (6 bases). This CDR3 contains 16 residues. With 4 bases removed from V and 6 bases from J, the gap between germline ends came to 21 bases. Germline V CDR1 and CDR2: MNHEY, SMNVEV (reference sequence). CDR3 bases: TGTGCCAGCAGTTCCGGCGGGGGGCTAAGAAGAAATGGCTACACCTTC. Translated, it gives CASSSGGGLRRNGYTF.

This chain connects TRBV6-2 or TRBV6-3 to TRBJ1-1; D is uncertain. Trimming pared 5 bases from V and 3 bases from J, leaving 13 bases between. The germline CDR1 and CDR2 sequences are MNHEY and SVGEGT. The length of the CDR3 is 14 residues. The CDR3 sequence: CASSGPYIDTEAFF. CDR3 sequence (DNA): TGTGCCAGCAGTGGGCCCTACATAGACACTGAAGCTTTCTTT.

This sequence joins TRBV3-1 (or the pseudogene TRBV3-2) and TRBJ2-7, with 8 positions matching TRBD2. The CDR3 extends over 15 amino acids. V gave up 3 bases and J gave up 4 bases; unmatched junction bases: 8. Looked up from germline, CDR1 is LGHDT and CDR2 is YNNKEL (reference sequence). The CDR3 region has the DNA TGTGCCAGCAGCCACTTTCCTAGCGGGCCTTACGAGCAGTACTTC. Amino acids: CASSHFPSGPYEQYF.

The chain recombines TRBV19 with TRBJ1-6; 9 nucleotides match TRBD1. Germline values: CDR1 LNHDA, CDR2 SQIVND (reference sequence). This CDR3 is built from 13 residues. V shed 6 bases, J shed 9 bases, and the junction held 3 bases outside the gene matches. The CDR3 here is CASSGTGPSPLHF. The CDR3 DNA reads TGTGCCAGTAGCGGGACAGGGCCTTCACCCCTCCACTTT.

The chain joins TRBV6-1 to TRBJ2-3, with 10 nucleotides matching TRBD1. The V gene end was trimmed by 1 base and the J gene end by 2 bases; junction bases not matched to a gene: 3. This CDR3 is 16 amino acids long. CDR1 is MNHNS, CDR2 SASEGT, per germline. In nucleotides, the CDR3 is TGTGCCAGCAGTGAAGGGACAGGGGGTAACACAGATACGCAGTATTTT. As protein: CASSEGTGGNTDTQYF.

The count of this clone is one. The gene calls are TRBV20-1 and TRBJ1-2, with D possibly being TRBD1 (6 bases). V lost 3 bases, J lost 8 bases, and 10 bases lay in between. The CDR3 extends over 11 amino acids. The germline gives CDR1 DFQATT, CDR2 SNEGSKA (reference sequence). The CDR3 coding sequence is TGCAGTGCTAGCAGGGGCGACGGCTACACCTTC. Protein: CSASRGDGYTF.

The chain recombines TRBV11-1 with TRBJ2-5, with 14 bases matching TRBD2. Trimming took 7 bases from V and 7 from J; bases not matched to a gene: 11. CDR3 size: 16 residues. The germline CDR1 and CDR2 sequences are SGHAT and FQDESV (reference sequence). CDR3 nucleotides: TGTGCCAGCATCCACTCGGGACTAGCGGGAGTATCGACCCAGTACTTC. Amino acid sequence: CASIHSGLAGVSTQYF.

The chain links TRBV7-8 to TRBJ2-7; D may be TRBD2 (6 bases). Deletions cut 0 bases from V and 3 bases from J, with 15 bases between. The CDR3 sequence is 16 residues long. Germline CDR1 reads SGHVS; CDR2 reads FQNEAQ. The CDR3 bases are TGTGCCAGCAGCTTAGCCAGGTCTAGGGGACTCTACGAGCAGTACTTC. Protein product: CASSLARSRGLYEQYF.

CDR3 DNA: TGTGCCAGCAGGCGCCGGGACAGGGGTTACACTGAAGCTTTCTTT. It is translated as CASRRRDRGYTEAFF. The rearrangement joins TRBV28 to TRBJ1-1; TRBD1 matches at 10 bases. Germline V gives CDR1 MDHEN, CDR2 SYDVKM. This CDR3 region has 15 residues. V trimming: 6 bases; J trimming: 3 bases; junction bases outside the gene matches: 7.

The genes are TRBV19 and TRBJ2-2, with 14 nucleotides matching TRBD2. CDR3 length: 18 residues. Germline lookup yields CDR1 LNHDA and CDR2 SQIVND (reference sequence). V trimming: 7 bases; J trimming: 0 bases; junction bases outside the gene matches: 7. CDR3 sequence (DNA): TGTGCCAGTACGCGACTAGCGGGAGGGGGGTCGAACACCGGGGAGCTGTTTTTT. This translates into CASTRLAGGGSNTGELFF.

The V call is TRBV7-2, the J call TRBJ2-2; possible D gene TRBD1, 6 bases. Trimming shortened V by 1 base and J by 7 bases, and 10 bases separated the two germline ends. The length of the CDR3 is 14 residues. The germline CDR1 and CDR2 sequences are SGHTA and FQGNSA. CDR3 sequence reads: CASSLGGPGGELFF. Here the CDR3 DNA reads TGTGCCAGCAGCTTAGGGGGGCCGGGCGGGGAGCTGTTTTTT. The entire variable domain, with the rest obtained from reference TRBV7-2 and TRBJ2-2, is as follows: GAGVSQSPSNKVTEKGKDVELRCDPISGHTALYWYRQSLGQGLEFLIYFQGNSAPDKSGLPSDRFSAERTGGSVSTLTIQRTQQEDSAVYLCASSLGGPGGELFFGEGSRLTVL.

The chain links TRBV28 to TRBJ2-3, with a possible D match to TRBD2 (6 bases). The CDR3 extends over 13 amino acids. From germline, CDR1 is MDHEN and CDR2 SYDVKM. Trimming pared 6 bases from V and 6 bases from J, leaving 13 bases between. The DNA for the CDR3 is TGTGCCAGCAGGAACTGGGGGAGGGATACGCAGTATTTT. Translation gives CASRNWGRDTQYF.

The V call is TRBV27, the J call TRBJ2-1; 8 nucleotides match TRBD2. The ends lost 2 bases at V and 3 bases at J; junction bases unmatched: 9. The CDR3 sequence is 17 residues long. CDR1 is MNHEY, CDR2 SMNVEV, per germline (reference sequence). The CDR3 spells CASSLRRVSGIYNEQFF. In DNA, the CDR3 is TGTGCCAGCAGTTTACGCCGAGTTAGCGGGATCTACAATGAGCAGTTCTTC.

The rearrangement joins TRBV29-1 to TRBJ2-3, with 10 bases lining up with TRBD2. Germline V gene sequence: CDR1 SQVTM, CDR2 ANQGSEA. The ends lost 8 bases at V and 0 bases at J; junction bases unmatched: 5. The CDR3 spans 14 residues. The CDR3 bases are TGCAGCTCACTAGCGGGACTTAGCACAGATACGCAGTATTTT. It yields the protein CSSLAGLSTDTQYF.

Comments on this clone: This CDR3 is also generated by other DNA sequences in the sample. The chain uses TRBV9 and TRBJ1-1, with a tentative D call TRBD1 (6 bases). The V end lost 0 bases, the J end lost 1 base, and 7 bases lay between the germline ends. CDR1 and CDR2 from the germline V gene are SGDLS and YYNGEE. This CDR3 spans 14 amino acids. This CDR3 reads CASSVATGNTEAFF. In DNA form, the CDR3 reads TGTGCCAGCAGCGTAGCGACAGGGAACACTGAAGCTTTCTTT.

This clone was seen just once. The chain couples TRBV7-2 to TRBJ2-1; 8 bases fit TRBD2. This CDR3 comprises 16 residues. V was pared by 5 bases and J by 8 bases, with 14 bases of the junction left unmatched. From germline, CDR1 is SGHTA and CDR2 FQGNSA. The CDR3 protein is CASSPYQREFVDEQFF. DNA of the CDR3: TGTGCCAGCAGCCCATATCAGCGGGAGTTTGTCGATGAGCAGTTCTTC.

This chain links TRBV27 with TRBJ2-1, with 15 nucleotides matching TRBD2. The CDR3 has 19 amino acids. The ends lost 6 bases at V and 6 bases at J; junction bases unmatched: 15. In germline, CDR1 is MNHEY, CDR2 SMNVEV (reference sequence). CDR3 residues: CASRGPGTSGRSARNEQFF. CDR3 in DNA: TGTGCCAGCAGAGGGCCCGGGACTAGCGGGAGGTCCGCGCGCAATGAGCAGTTCTTC.

Only one count was recorded for this clone. The chain is built from TRBV6-5 and TRBJ2-7, with 8 nucleotides matching TRBD1. Germline CDR1 MNHEY, CDR2 SVGAGI. J gave up 7 bases and V 4 bases, and 9 bases lay outside the gene matches. The CDR3 contains 14 residues. The CDR3 region is CASSSYPTGGEQYF. The CDR3 DNA sequence: TGTGCCAGCAGTTCATACCCCACAGGGGGAGAGCAGTACTTC.

This chain links TRBV7-6 with TRBJ2-5, with D possibly matching TRBD2 (5 bases). V lost 1 base and J 2 bases, leaving 8 bases between the germline ends. Germline CDR1 reads SGHVS; CDR2 reads FNYEAQ. The CDR3 runs to 14 residues. The chain's CDR3 is CASSLGTGQETQYF. As DNA, the CDR3 is TGTGCCAGCAGCTTAGGGACTGGTCAAGAGACCCAGTACTTC.

This sequence joins TRBV19 and TRBJ1-1; TRBD1 might be the D (6 bases). Trimming took 9 bases from V and 5 from J, leaving 19 bases between them. The CDR3 consists of 14 residues. Germline V CDR1 and CDR2: LNHDA, SQIVND (reference sequence). In DNA, the CDR3 is TGTGCCAGCGGGCGGGGGGGCGCGCGGACTGAAGCTTTCTTT. Its protein product is CASGRGGARTEAFF.